This T cell receptor beta chain was recorded in a study of CD8+ T cells in alopecia areata. Findings and limits, study-wide: Mouse data revealed clearer TCR sharing than patient data did, a gap possibly tied to HLA.

Those with alopecia areata gave lesional scalp punch biopsies and peripheral blood. Regarding this clone: The antigen remains undetermined.

The length of the CDR3 is 14 residues. Trimming took off 2 bases at V and 0 bases at J, with 6 bases between the two ends. Per germline, CDR1 SGDLS and CDR2 YYNGEE. cDNA reverse transcribed from extracted RNA served as the sequencing template. Assay used: immunoSEQ multiplex PCR; TCRdb lists only in-frame clones, some missing. The sample contains about 150,000 clones, about nine tenths of which appear only once. The chain is built from TRBV9 and TRBJ1-5, with D possibly TRBD1 on 5 matching bases. The specimen was CD8+ T cells sorted from blood, collected at week 0. The sequence came from a human donor with alopecia areata. In nucleotides, the CDR3 is TGTGCCAGCAGCGTGGGGGATAGCAATCAGCCCCAGCATTTT. It encodes CASSVGDSNQPQHF.